The clone carrying this T cell receptor (beta chain) has at least ten counts. The TCR beta CDR3 regions underwent amplification using RNA transcripts as the source. An initial round of RT-PCR targeting the TCR CDR3 relied on the HTBI primer set. TCRdb processed the multiplex PCR reads anew with MiXCR; each CDR3 protein has one entry. The sample includes more than 250,000 distinct CDR3 sequences, roughly 15% of them seen just once. This sample was taken from a study of T cells in Graves' hyperthyroidism and ophthalmopathy. Germline V gives CDR1 MDHEN, CDR2 SYDVKM. This CDR3 comprises 15 residues. Deletions cut 4 bases from V and 2 bases from J, with 15 bases between.

This TCR was sampled from a woman aged 50 to 60 with Graves' hyperthyroidism that later progressed to Graves' ophthalmopathy. The sequenced material came from blood. The chain has TRBV28 and TRBJ2-7; maybe TRBD2 (5 bases). The CDR3 sequence: CASSSLGLATYEQYF. The CDR3 DNA is TGTGCCAGCAGTTCCCTTGGACTGGCTACCTACGAGCAGTACTTC. Drawing the rest from reference TRBV28 and TRBJ2-7, the complete variable domain is DVKVTQSSRYLVKRTGEKVFLECVQDMDHENMFWYRQDPGLGLRLIYFSYDVKMKEKGDIPEGYSVSREKKERFSLILESASTNQTSMYLCASSSLGLATYEQYFGPGTRLTVT.